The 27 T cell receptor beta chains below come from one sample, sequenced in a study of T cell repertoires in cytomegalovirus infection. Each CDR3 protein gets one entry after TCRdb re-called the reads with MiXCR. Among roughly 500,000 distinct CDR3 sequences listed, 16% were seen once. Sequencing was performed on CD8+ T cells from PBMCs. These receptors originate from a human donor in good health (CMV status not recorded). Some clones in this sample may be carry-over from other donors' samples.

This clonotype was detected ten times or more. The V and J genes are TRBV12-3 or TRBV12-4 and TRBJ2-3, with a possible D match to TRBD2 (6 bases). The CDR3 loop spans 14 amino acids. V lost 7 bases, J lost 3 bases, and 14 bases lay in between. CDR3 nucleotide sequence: TGTGCCAGCACCTGGCTAGCGAGTACAGATACGCAGTATTTT. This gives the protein CASTWLASTDTQYF.

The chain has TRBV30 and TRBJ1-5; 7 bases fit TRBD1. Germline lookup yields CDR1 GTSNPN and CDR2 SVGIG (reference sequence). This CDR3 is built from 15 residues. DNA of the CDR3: TGTGCTAACAAGGGGGCAGTTAAAGCTTATCAGCCCCAGCATTTT. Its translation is CANKGAVKAYQPQHF.

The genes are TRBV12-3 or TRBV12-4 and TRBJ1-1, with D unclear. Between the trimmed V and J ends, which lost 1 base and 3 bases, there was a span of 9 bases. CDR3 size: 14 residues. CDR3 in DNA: TGTGCCAGCAGTTTAGGTCCTGGGGACACTGAAGCTTTCTTT. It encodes CASSLGPGDTEAFF.

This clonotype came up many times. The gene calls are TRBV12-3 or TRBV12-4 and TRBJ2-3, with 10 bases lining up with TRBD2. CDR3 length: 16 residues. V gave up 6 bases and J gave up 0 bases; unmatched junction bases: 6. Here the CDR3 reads CASSFGAGGSTDTQYF. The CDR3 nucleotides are TGTGCCAGCAGCTTTGGAGCGGGGGGGAGCACAGATACGCAGTATTTT.

Here the CDR3 reads CASRKDSLNSPLHF. The CDR3 DNA sequence: TGTGCCAGCAGAAAGGACAGCCTTAATTCACCCCTCCACTTT. The chain links TRBV6-6 to TRBJ1-6; perhaps TRBD1 as D (6 bases). V lost 6 bases and J lost 6, with 12 bases in between. The germline V gene encodes CDR1 MNHNY and CDR2 SVGAGI (reference sequence). The CDR3 spans 14 residues.

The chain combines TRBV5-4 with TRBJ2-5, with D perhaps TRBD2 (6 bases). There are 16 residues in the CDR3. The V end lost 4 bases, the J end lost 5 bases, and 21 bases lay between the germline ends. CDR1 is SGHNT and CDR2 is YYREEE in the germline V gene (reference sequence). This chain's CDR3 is CASSVGRDPDRETQYF. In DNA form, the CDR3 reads TGTGCCAGCAGCGTAGGGCGGGACCCCGATCGGGAGACCCAGTACTTC.

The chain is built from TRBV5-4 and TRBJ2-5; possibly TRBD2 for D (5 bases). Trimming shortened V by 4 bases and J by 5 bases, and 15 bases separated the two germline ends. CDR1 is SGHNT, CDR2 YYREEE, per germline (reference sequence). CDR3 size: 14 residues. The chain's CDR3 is CASSLSSRGETQYF. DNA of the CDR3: TGTGCCAGCAGCCTGTCTTCCCGCGGGGAGACCCAGTACTTC.

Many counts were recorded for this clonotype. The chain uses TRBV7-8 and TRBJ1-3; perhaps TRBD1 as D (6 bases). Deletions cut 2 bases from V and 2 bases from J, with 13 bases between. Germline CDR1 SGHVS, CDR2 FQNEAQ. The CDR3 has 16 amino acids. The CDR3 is CASSLRPGVTGNTIYF. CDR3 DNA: TGTGCCAGCAGCTTACGTCCAGGGGTTACTGGAAACACCATATATTTT.

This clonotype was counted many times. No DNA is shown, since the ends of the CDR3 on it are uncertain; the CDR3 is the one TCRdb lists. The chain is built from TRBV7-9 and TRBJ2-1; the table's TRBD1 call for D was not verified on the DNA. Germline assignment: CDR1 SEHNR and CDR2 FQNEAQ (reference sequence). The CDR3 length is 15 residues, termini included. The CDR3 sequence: CASSLSWESYNEQFF.

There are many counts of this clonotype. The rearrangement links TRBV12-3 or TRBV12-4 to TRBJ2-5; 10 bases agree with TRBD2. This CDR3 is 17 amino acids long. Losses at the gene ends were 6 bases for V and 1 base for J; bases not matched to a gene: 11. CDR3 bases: TGTGCCAGCAGCCAAGGACTAGCGGTAACGCCCCAAGAGACCCAGTACTTC. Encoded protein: CASSQGLAVTPQETQYF.

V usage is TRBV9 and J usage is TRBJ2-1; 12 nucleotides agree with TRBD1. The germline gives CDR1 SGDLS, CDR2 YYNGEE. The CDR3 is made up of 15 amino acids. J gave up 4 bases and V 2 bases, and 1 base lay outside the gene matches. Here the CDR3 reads CASSVGQGAYNEQFF. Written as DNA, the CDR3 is TGTGCCAGCAGCGTGGGACAGGGGGCTTACAATGAGCAGTTCTTC.

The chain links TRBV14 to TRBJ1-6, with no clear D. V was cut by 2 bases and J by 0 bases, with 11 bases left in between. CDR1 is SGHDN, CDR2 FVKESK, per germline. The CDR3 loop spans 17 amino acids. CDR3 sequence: CASSQLRVRSYNSPLHF. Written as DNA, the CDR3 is TGTGCCAGCAGCCAATTAAGAGTACGCTCCTATAATTCACCCCTCCACTTT.

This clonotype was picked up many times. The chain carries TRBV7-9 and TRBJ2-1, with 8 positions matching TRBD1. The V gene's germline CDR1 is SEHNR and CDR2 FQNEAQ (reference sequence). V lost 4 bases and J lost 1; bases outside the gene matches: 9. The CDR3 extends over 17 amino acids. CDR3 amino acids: CASSYTDRAWSYNEQFF. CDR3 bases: TGTGCCAGCAGCTATACGGACAGGGCATGGTCCTACAATGAGCAGTTCTTC.

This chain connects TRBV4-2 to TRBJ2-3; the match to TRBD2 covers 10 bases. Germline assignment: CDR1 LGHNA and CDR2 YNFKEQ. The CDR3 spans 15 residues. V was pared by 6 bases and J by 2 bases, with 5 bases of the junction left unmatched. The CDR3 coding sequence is TGTGCCAGCAGGCTAGCGGGGGAGGTCACAGATACGCAGTATTTT. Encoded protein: CASRLAGEVTDTQYF.

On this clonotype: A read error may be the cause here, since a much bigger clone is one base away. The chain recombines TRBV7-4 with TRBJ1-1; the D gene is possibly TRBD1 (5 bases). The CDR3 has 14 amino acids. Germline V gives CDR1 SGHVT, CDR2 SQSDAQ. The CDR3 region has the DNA TGTGCCAGCAGCTCCAGGGAGGTGGGGTCTGAAGCTTTATTT. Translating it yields CASSSREVGSEALF.

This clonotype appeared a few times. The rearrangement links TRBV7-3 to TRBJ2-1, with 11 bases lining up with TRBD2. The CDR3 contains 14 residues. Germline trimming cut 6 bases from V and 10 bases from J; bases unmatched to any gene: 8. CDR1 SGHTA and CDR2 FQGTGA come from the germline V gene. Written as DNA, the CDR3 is TGTGCCAGCAGTTTAGCGGGGGGGAGTGAGGAGCAGTTCTTC. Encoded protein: CASSLAGGSEEQFF. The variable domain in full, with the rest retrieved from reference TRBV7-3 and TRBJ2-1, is GAGVSQTPSNKVTEKGKYVELRCDPISGHTALYWYRQSLGQGPEFLIYFQGTGAADDSGLPNDRFFAVRPEGSVSTLKIQRTERGDSAVYLCASSLAGGSEEQFFGPGTRLTVL.

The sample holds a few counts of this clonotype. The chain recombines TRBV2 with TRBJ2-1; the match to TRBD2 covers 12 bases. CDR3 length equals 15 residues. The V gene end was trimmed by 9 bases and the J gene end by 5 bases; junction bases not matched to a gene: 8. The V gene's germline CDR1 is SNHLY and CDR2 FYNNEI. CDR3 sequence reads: CASRGLAGHHNEQFF. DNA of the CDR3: TGTGCCAGTAGGGGACTAGCGGGCCACCACAATGAGCAGTTCTTC.

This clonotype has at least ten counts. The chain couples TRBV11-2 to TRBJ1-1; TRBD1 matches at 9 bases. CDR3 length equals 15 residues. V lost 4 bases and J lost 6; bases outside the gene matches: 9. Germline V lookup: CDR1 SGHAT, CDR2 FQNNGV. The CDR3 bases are TGTGCCAGCAGCTCTTGGACAGGGGATAGCGCTGAAGCTTTCTTT. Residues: CASSSWTGDSAEAFF.

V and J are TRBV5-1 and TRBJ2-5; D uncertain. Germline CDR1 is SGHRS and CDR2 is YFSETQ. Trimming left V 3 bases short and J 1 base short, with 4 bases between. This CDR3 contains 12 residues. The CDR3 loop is CASSSFQETQYF. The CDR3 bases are TGCGCCAGCAGCTCCTTCCAAGAGACCCAGTACTTC.

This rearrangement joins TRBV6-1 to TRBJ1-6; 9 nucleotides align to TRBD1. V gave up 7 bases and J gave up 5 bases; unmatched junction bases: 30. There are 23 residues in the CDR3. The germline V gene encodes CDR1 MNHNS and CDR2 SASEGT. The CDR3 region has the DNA TGTGCCAGCACGCGGCACACCGCGCGGGACAGGGTTGTATTCGCCGAAGATAATTCACCCCTCCACTTT. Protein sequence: CASTRHTARDRVVFAEDNSPLHF.

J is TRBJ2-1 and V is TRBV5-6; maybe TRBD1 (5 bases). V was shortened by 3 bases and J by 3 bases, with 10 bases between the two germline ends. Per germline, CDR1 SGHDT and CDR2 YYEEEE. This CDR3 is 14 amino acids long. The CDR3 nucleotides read TGTGCCAGCAGCTCAGACAGAAACTACAATGAGCAGTTCTTC. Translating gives CASSSDRNYNEQFF.

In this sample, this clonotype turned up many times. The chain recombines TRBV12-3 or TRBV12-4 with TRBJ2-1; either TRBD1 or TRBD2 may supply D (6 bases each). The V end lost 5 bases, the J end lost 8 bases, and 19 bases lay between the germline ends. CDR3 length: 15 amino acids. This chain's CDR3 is CASSHRPFGGDEQFF. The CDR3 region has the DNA TGTGCCAGCAGTCACCGACCCTTCGGGGGCGATGAGCAGTTCTTC.

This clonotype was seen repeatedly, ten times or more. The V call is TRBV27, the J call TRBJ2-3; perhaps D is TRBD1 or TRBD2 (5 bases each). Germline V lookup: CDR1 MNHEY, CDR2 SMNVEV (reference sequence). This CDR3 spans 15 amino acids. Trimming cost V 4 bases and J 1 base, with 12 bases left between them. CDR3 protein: CASSSRGYGTDTQYF. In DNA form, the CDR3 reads TGTGCCAGCAGTTCGAGGGGTTACGGCACAGATACGCAGTATTTT.

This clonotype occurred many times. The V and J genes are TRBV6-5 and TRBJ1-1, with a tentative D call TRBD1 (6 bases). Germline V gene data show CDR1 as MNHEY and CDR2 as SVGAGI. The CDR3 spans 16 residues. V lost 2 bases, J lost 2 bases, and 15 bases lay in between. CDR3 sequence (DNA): TGTGCCAGCAGTTACGGACAGTGGGATTCTAACACTGAAGCTTTCTTT. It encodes CASSYGQWDSNTEAFF.

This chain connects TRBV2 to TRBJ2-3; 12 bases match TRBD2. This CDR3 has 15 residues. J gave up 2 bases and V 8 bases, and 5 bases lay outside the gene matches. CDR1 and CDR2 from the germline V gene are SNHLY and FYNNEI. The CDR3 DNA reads TGTGCCAGCCCTAGCGGGAGGGTTCCCACAGATACGCAGTATTTT. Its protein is CASPSGRVPTDTQYF.

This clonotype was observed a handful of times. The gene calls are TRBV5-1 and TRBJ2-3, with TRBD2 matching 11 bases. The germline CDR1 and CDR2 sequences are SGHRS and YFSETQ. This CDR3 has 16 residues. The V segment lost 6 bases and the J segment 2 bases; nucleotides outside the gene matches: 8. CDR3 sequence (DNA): TGCGCCAGCACTCCGACTAGCGGGACGTACACAGATACGCAGTATTTT. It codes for CASTPTSGTYTDTQYF.

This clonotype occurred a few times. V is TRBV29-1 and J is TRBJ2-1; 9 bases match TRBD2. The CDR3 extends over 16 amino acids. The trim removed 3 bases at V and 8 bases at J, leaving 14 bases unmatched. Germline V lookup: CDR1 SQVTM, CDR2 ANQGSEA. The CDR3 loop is CSVDLRTGLALDEQFF. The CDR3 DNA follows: TGCAGCGTTGACCTCCGCACGGGACTAGCTTTGGATGAGCAGTTCTTC.